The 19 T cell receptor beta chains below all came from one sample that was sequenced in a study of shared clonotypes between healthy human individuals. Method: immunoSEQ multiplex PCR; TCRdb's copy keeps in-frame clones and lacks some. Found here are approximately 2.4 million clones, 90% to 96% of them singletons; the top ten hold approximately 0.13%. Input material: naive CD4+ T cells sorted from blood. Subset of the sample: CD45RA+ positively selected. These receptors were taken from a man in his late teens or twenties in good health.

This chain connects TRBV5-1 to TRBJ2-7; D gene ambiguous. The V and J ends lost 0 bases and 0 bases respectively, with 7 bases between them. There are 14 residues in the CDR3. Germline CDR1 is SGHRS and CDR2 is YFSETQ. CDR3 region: CASSLDLSSYEQYF. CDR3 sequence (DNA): TGCGCCAGCAGCTTGGATCTCAGCTCCTACGAGCAGTACTTC.

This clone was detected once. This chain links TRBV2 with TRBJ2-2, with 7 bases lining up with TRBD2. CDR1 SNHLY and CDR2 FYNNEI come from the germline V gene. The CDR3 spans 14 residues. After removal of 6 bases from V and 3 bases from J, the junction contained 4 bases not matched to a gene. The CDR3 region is CASREGRDTGELFF. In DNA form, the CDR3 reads TGTGCCAGCAGAGAGGGGAGGGACACCGGGGAGCTGTTTTTT. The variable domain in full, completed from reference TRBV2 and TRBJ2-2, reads EPEVTQTPSHQVTQMGQEVILRCVPISNHLYFYWYRQILGQKVEFLVSFYNNEISEKSEIFDDQFSVERPDGSNFTLKIRSTKLEDSAMYFCASREGRDTGELFFGEGSRLTVL.

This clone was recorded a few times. The CDR3 loop reads CASSYRDAGSYGYTF. The CDR3 DNA sequence: TGTGCCAGCAGTTACCGGGACGCGGGGTCCTATGGCTACACCTTC. The J gene is TRBJ1-2, the V gene TRBV6-5, with TRBD1 as a possible D gene (5 bases). This CDR3 has 15 amino acids. Germline CDR1 and CDR2: MNHEY and SVGAGI. Between the trimmed V and J ends, which lost 2 bases and 4 bases, there was a span of 14 bases.

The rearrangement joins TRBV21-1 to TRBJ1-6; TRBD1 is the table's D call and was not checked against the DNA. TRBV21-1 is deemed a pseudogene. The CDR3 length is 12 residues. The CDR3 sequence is CASSIRCPPLHF. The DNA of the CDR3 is TGTGCCAGCAGCATCAGGTGTCCACCCCTCCACTTT.

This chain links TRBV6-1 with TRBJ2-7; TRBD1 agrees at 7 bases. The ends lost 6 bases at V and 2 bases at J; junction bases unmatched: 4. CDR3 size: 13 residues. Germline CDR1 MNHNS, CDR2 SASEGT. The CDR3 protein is CASRRDSPYEQYF. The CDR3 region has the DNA TGTGCCAGCAGGAGGGACAGCCCCTACGAGCAGTACTTC.

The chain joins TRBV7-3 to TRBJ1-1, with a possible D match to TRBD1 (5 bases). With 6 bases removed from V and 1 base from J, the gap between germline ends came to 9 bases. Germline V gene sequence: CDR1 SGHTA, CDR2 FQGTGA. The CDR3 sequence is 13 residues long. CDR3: CASRSGGNTEAFF. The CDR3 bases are TGTGCCAGCAGATCCGGGGGGAACACTGAAGCTTTCTTT.

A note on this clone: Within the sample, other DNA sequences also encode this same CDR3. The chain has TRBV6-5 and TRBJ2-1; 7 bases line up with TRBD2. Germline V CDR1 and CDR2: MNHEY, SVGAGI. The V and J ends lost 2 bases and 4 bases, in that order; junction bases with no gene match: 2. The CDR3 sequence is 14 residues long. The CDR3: CASSYRDYYNEQFF. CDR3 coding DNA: TGTGCCAGCAGTTACCGGGACTATTACAATGAGCAGTTCTTC.

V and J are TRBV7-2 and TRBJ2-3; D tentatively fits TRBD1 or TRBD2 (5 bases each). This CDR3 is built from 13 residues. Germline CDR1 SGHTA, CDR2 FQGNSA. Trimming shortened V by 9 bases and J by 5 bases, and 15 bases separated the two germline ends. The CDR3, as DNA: TGTGCCAGTAGCCGAGGGGATGGAGATACGCAGTATTTT. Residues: CASSRGDGDTQYF.

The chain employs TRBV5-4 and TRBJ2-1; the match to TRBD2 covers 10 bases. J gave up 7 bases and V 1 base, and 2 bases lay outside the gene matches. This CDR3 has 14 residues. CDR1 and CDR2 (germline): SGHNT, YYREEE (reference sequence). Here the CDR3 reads CASSLTTSGNEQFF. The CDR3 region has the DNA TGTGCCAGCAGCTTGACGACTAGCGGGAATGAGCAGTTCTTC.

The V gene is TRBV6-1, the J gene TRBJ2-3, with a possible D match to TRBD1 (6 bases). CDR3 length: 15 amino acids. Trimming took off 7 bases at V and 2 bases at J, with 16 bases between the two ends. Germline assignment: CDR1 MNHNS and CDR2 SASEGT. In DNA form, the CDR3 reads TGTGCCAGCATTTCCGACAGGTCTCTCACAGATACGCAGTATTTT. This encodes CASISDRSLTDTQYF.

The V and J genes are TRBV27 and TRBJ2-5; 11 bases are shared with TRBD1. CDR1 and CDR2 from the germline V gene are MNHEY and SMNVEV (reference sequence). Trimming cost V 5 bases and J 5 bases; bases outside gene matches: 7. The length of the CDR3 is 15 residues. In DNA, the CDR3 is TGTGCCAGCAGTATTGGACAGGGGGCACGGGAGACCCAGTACTTC. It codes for CASSIGQGARETQYF.

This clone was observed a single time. This CDR3 reads CASSTDIGSYEQYF. In DNA form, the CDR3 reads TGTGCCAGCAGCACGGACATTGGCTCCTACGAGCAGTACTTC. The J gene is TRBJ2-7, the V gene TRBV6-5; weak D call: TRBD1 (5 bases). V lost 6 bases and J 0 bases, leaving 12 bases between the germline ends. The CDR3 is 14 amino acids. Germline-derived CDR1 and CDR2 are MNHEY and SVGAGI.

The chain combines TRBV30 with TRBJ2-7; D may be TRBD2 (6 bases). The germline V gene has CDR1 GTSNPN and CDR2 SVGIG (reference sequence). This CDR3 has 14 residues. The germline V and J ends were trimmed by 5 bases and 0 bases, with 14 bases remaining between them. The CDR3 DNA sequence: TGTGCCTGGGCCCGGGACTCGGCCTCCTACGAGCAGTACTTC. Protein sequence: CAWARDSASYEQYF.

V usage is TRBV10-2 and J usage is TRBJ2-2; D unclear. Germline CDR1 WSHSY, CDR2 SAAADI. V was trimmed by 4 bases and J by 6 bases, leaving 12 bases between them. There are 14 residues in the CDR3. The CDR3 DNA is TGCGCCAGCAGTGCTGAGGTCCGGTCCGGGGAGCTGTTTTTT. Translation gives CASSAEVRSGELFF.

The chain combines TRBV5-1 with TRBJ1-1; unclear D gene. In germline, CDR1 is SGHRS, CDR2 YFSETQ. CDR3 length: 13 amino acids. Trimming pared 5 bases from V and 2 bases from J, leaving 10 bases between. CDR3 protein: CASSMGSNTEAFF. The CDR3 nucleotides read TGCGCCAGCAGTATGGGCAGCAACACTGAAGCTTTCTTT.

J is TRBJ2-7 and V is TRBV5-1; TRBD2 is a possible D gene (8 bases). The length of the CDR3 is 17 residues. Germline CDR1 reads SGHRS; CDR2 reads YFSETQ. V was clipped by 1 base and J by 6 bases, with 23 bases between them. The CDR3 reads CASSLLQGQRESLEQYF. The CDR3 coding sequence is TGCGCCAGCAGCTTGTTGCAGGGACAGCGGGAGTCCCTCGAGCAGTACTTC.

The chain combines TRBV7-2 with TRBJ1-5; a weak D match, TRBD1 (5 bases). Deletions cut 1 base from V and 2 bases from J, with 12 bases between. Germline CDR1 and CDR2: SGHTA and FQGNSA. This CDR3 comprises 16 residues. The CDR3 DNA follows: TGTGCCAGCAGCTTAGACGGGGCAGGTGGCAATCAGCCCCAGCATTTT. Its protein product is CASSLDGAGGNQPQHF.

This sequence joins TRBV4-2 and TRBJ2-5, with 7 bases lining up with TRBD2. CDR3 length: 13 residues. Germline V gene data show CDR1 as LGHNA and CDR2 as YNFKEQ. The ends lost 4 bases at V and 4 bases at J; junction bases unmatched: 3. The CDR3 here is CASSPTGGETQYF. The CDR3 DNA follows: TGTGCCAGCAGCCCGACGGGAGGAGAGACCCAGTACTTC.

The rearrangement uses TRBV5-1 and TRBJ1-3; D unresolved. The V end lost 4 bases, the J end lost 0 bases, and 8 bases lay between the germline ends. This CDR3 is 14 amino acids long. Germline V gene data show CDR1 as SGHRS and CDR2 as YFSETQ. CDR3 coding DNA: TGCGCCAGCAGCGTGGAGGGCTCTGGAAACACCATATATTTT. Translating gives CASSVEGSGNTIYF.